A single TCR beta chain is shown here with its context. What it recognizes is unknown. The sample is drawn from a study of tumor and adjacent non-tumor tissue in lung cancer. Across the study: Aged about 31 to 85 years, patients included nine to eleven men and about five women with stage I to III disease.

V was cut by 0 bases and J by 9 bases, with 18 bases left in between. The CDR3 extends over 16 amino acids. CDR1 is GTSNPN, CDR2 SVGIG, per germline (reference sequence). The library came from three nested PCR rounds adapted from ARM-PCR protocols. TCRdb passed the multiplex PCR reads through MiXCR, listing each CDR3 protein once. The data hold approximately 120,000 distinct CDR3 sequences, with 62% observed a single time. No cell sorting was done before RNA was extracted from the tissue. More than 3 cm separated this lung sample from the edge of the tumor. General study results and limits: Tumor TCR diversity, when higher, was linked to shorter survival. Tumor repertoires had a smaller top 100 clone share than normal lung. Significantly higher TCR diversity was found in tumor than normal lung.

The receptor was isolated from a man between 60 and 70 years old with non-small cell lung cancer. The sequencing sample was made of distant non-tumor lung tissue. The chain has TRBV30 and TRBJ1-6; no definite D call. The CDR3 sequence is CAWSVRRTIWISPLHF. For the CDR3, the DNA is TGTGCCTGGAGTGTAAGGAGGACGATTTGGATTTCACCCCTCCACTTT.